These T cell receptor beta chains were read from a single sample in a study of T cell changes during pregnancy in multiple sclerosis. The method was immunoSEQ multiplex PCR; TCRdb's version includes in-frame clones alone and lacks a portion of them. The repertoire consists of fewer than 50,000 clones, with 91% occurring once and the leading ten covering around 0.69%. The input for sequencing was CD4+ T cells from peripheral blood mononuclear cells, taken in the second trimester of pregnancy. These receptors were taken from a female donor in good health, enrolled as a control in a pregnancy study. Both conserved end residues are part of each CDR3. A D gene is named only where the DNA matches it firmly. Clone size is given for some rows only: seen once, a few or many times, or a class if the clone is expanded.

-	TRBD1	TRBV19	TRBJ2-2	14	TGTGCCACTAGGGACAGGGGGAACACCGGGGAGCTGTTTTTT	CATRDRGNTGELFF
-	-	TRBV29-1	TRBJ1-5	13	TGCAGCGTTGAGACCGGGAGTAATCAGCCCCAGCATTTT	CSVETGSNQPQHF
-	-	TRBV7-9	TRBJ1-5	15	TGTGCCAGCAGCCCGGGACACAATAGCAATCAGCCCCAGCATTTT	CASSPGHNSNQPQHF
few	TRBD1	TRBV13	TRBJ2-1	15	TGTGCCAGCAGGCGGACAGGGATCAAGGGCAATGAGCAGTTCTTC	CASRRTGIKGNEQFF
-	-	TRBV28	TRBJ2-7	14	TGTGCCAGCAGTACCCGGCGTGGGCACTACGAGCAGTACTTC	CASSTRRGHYEQYF
few	-	TRBV27	TRBJ2-1	14	TGTGCCAGCTACGGACAAAACTCCTACAATGAGCAGTTCTTC	CASYGQNSYNEQFF
-	-	TRBV6-1	TRBJ1-4	13	TGTGCCAGCAGTCGCCGAAGCGGCGAAAAACTGTTTTTT	CASSRRSGEKLFF
once	TRBD1	TRBV13	TRBJ1-2	14	TGTGCCAGCAGGATTAGAGGGGGCGACTATGGCTACACCTTC	CASRIRGGDYGYTF
-	-	TRBV18	TRBJ1-1	14	TGTGCCAGCTCACCGTCCGGGAAAAACACTGAAGCTTTCTTT	CASSPSGKNTEAFF
-	-	TRBV4-3	TRBJ1-2	14	TGCGCCAGCAGCTTCCGACAGGCTAAAGATGGCTACACCTTC	CASSFRQAKDGYTF
once	-	TRBV30	TRBJ1-2	12	TGTGCCTGGAGTCGACACGGCTATGGCTACACCTTC	CAWSRHGYGYTF
-	TRBD1	TRBV7-9	TRBJ1-5	14	TGTGCCAGCAGCTTAGACAGGGGGAATCAGCCCCAGCATTTT	CASSLDRGNQPQHF
once	-	TRBV4-3	TRBJ2-1	14	TGCGCCAGCAGCCAAGATACTGGGCGGGGTGTGCAGTTCTTC	CASSQDTGRGVQFF
-	TRBD1	TRBV7-2	TRBJ1-5	18	TGTGCCAGCAGCTTAGCGCTCGGGGGCAGGGGGTGGGATCAGCCCCAGCATTTT	CASSLALGGRGWDQPQHF
-	-	TRBV4-2	TRBJ2-2	14	TGTGCCAGCAGCCAAGCAGGAAACACCGGGGAGCTGTTTTTT	CASSQAGNTGELFF
-	-	TRBV30	TRBJ1-1	19	TGTGCCTGGGGAACCCCACGCACAGGGAAAATCAGCTTGAACACTGAAGCTTTCTTT	CAWGTPRTGKISLNTEAFF
-	TRBD2	TRBV11-1	TRBJ2-2	18	TGTGCCAGCAGCCCCCCGTTCGGGGGGAAAGAACTTACCGGGGAGCTGTTTTTT	CASSPPFGGKELTGELFF
-	-	TRBV5-4	TRBJ2-1	13	TGTGCCAGCAGCGCTCGACAGGCCTCGGAGCAGTTCTTC	CASSARQASEQFF
-	-	TRBV14	TRBJ1-2	16	TGTGCCAGCAGCCAACGTCACCAGGGGTGGCCGGGGGGCTACACCTTC	CASSQRHQGWPGGYTF
-	-	TRBV5-1	TRBJ1-4	15	TGCGCCAGCAGCTTGGGAGGTGCAACTAATGAAAAACTGTTTTTT	CASSLGGATNEKLFF
-	TRBD1	TRBV18	TRBJ1-2	13	TGTGCCAGCTCACCGACAGGGAACTATGGCTACACCTTC	CASSPTGNYGYTF
-	TRBD1	TRBV7-2	TRBJ1-6	15	TGTGCCAGCAGCTTAGGCCGACAGGGTGGTTCACCCCTCCACTTT	CASSLGRQGGSPLHF
-	-	TRBV9	TRBJ2-1	15	TGTGCCAGCAGCGTAGTCGGGAGCTCCTACAATGAGCAGTTCTTC	CASSVVGSSYNEQFF
-	-	TRBV11-2	TRBJ1-6	14	TGTGCCAGCAGCTTACTGGGGCGGAATTCACCCCTCCACTTT	CASSLLGRNSPLHF
-	TRBD1	TRBV7-8	TRBJ1-1	13	TGTGCCAGCAGCCCTAGACAGGGGTTCGATGCTTTCTTT	CASSPRQGFDAFF
-	-	TRBV19	TRBJ2-3	15	TGTGCCAGTAGACCCCTCGGGGAATTCACAGATACGCAGTATTTT	CASRPLGEFTDTQYF
once	TRBD1	TRBV11-1	TRBJ2-5	15	TGTGCCAGCAGCTGGGGACAGGGCAGGAGCGAGACCCAGTACTTC	CASSWGQGRSETQYF
-	-	TRBV7-2	TRBJ2-2	16	TGTGCCAGCAGCTTATTCTCGGTGGCAGGCCAGAAAAAGCTGTTTTTT	CASSLFSVAGQKKLFF
-	-	TRBV25-1	TRBJ2-4	12	TGTGCCAGCAAGGGGGACGGAAACATTCAGTACTTC	CASKGDGNIQYF
-	TRBD2	TRBV9	TRBJ2-1	16	TGTGCCAGCAGCGTAGGGGGACTAGCGGTATACAATGAGCAGTTCTTC	CASSVGGLAVYNEQFF
-	-	TRBV2	TRBJ2-3	15	TGTGCCAGCAGCGGACAGACCTCTAGCACAGATACGCAGTATTTT	CASSGQTSSTDTQYF
-	TRBD1	TRBV5-1	TRBJ1-2	14	TGCGCCAGCAGCTTGGCCGGGACAGACTATGGCTACACCTTC	CASSLAGTDYGYTF
-	TRBD2	TRBV20-1	TRBJ2-7	11	TGCGGAAGCGGGGGGACCTACGAGCAGTACTTC	CGSGGTYEQYF
once	TRBD1	TRBV6-5	TRBJ2-2	16	TGTGCCAGCAGTTACCTTAGGACAGGAACCAACGGGGAGCTGTTTTTT	CASSYLRTGTNGELFF
-	TRBD2	TRBV15	TRBJ2-3	16	TGTGCCACCAGCAGAGATTTTGGCGGGGGGACAGATACGCAGTATTTT	CATSRDFGGGTDTQYF
-	TRBD2	TRBV2	TRBJ2-2	15	TGTGCCAGCATGGGCTTGACGGGGGGGCCCGGGGAGCTGTTTTTT	CASMGLTGGPGELFF
-	TRBD1	TRBV4-3	TRBJ1-4	16	TGCGCCAGCAGCCAGGACAGGGGTGCGTCTAATGAAAAACTGTTTTTT	CASSQDRGASNEKLFF
-	-	TRBV4-3	TRBJ1-1	15	TGCGCCAGCAGCCCGGGACAACAAGTGAACACTGAAGCTTTCTTT	CASSPGQQVNTEAFF
-	-	TRBV11-2	TRBJ1-2	11	TGTGCCAGCAGCTTAGCGGGGGGCTACACCTTC	CASSLAGGYTF
-	-	TRBV5-1	TRBJ2-5	15	TGCGCCAGCAGCCCCAATAACTACATCGGGGGGACCCAGTACTTC	CASSPNNYIGGTQYF
-	TRBD1	TRBV29-1	TRBJ2-7	13	TGCAGCGGTGGGGGTGGACAGGGGGAAAGGCAGTACTTC	CSGGGGQGERQYF
-	TRBD1	TRBV29-1	TRBJ2-3	14	TGCAGCGTTGAGGGACAGGGTAGGCTGGGGGCGCAGTATTTT	CSVEGQGRLGAQYF
-	-	TRBV15	TRBJ1-6	15	TGTGCCACCAGCAGAGATTGGACAGTCAATTCACCCCTCCACTTT	CATSRDWTVNSPLHF
once	-	TRBV7-3	TRBJ2-1	13	TGTGCCAGCAGCTGGGTTTCGGGCAATGAGCAGTTCTTC	CASSWVSGNEQFF
once	-	TRBV5-4	TRBJ1-1	14	TGTGCCAGCAGCCTCGACAGCCTGAACACTGAAGCTTTCTTT	CASSLDSLNTEAFF
-	-	TRBV13	TRBJ1-1	13	TGTGCCAGCAGCCCTACATCGGGCACTGAAGCTTTCTTT	CASSPTSGTEAFF
-	-	TRBV6-1	TRBJ1-5	14	TGTGCCAGCAGTGAAAGGGACATCAATCAGCCCCAGCATTTT	CASSERDINQPQHF
-	-	TRBV12-5	TRBJ1-6	13	TGTGCTAGTGGTCGTGAGGTTAATTCACCCCTCCACTTT	CASGREVNSPLHF
-	TRBD1	TRBV28	TRBJ1-3	16	TGTGCCAGCAGCCCCGGTATGGGGACAGGGGGTAGACTTAGGATTTTT	CASSPGMGTGGRLRIF
-	TRBD2	TRBV2	TRBJ2-2	13	TGTGCCAGCAGACTAGCGGGGGCCGGGGAGCTGTTTTTT	CASRLAGAGELFF
-	-	TRBV7-2	TRBJ1-3	18	TGTGCCAGCAGCACCGGACACCAGAATTACTACTCTGGAAACACCATATATTTT	CASSTGHQNYYSGNTIYF
-	-	TRBV11-2	TRBJ2-5	14	TGTGCCAGCAGCCTACGGACACCAGAAGAGACCCAGTACTTC	CASSLRTPEETQYF
-	-	TRBV6-6	TRBJ1-5	13	TGTGCCAGCAGACCTACCAATAATCAGCCCCAGCATTTT	CASRPTNNQPQHF